This entry lists 9 T cell receptor beta chains sequenced from one sample in a study of immune characterization of retroperitoneal liposarcoma. TCRdb used MiXCR to reprocess the PCR reads, holding one entry per CDR3 protein. The profile shows approximately 10,000 distinct CDR3 sequences, roughly a third of them singletons. Material: tumor tissue. The receptors shown here come from a male donor with retroperitoneal liposarcoma.

CDR3 sequence (DNA): TGTGCCAGCAGCTTTCGGAGCGGGGATTACAATGAGCAGTACTTC. This gives the protein CASSFRSGDYNEQYF. The rearrangement joins TRBV7-2 to TRBJ2-1, with 7 bases fitting TRBD2. The end of the DNA fits TRBJ2-7 better, so the J call may be wrong. The CDR3 runs 15 residues. Germline CDR1 is SGHTA and CDR2 is FQGNSA.

This clonotype was seen only once. The V and J genes are TRBV10-1 and TRBJ2-3, with 8 bases fitting TRBD2. From germline, CDR1 is WNHNN and CDR2 SYGVQD (reference sequence). The CDR3 spans 14 residues. V lost 9 bases and J lost 0; bases outside the gene matches: 5. CDR3 DNA sequence: TGCGCCAGTAGAGCGGGGGCTAGCACAGATACGCAGTATTTT. Its protein is CASRAGASTDTQYF.

The chain recombines TRBV12-3 or TRBV12-4 with TRBJ2-3; TRBD2 matches at 12 bases. The CDR3 extends over 17 amino acids. V dropped 4 bases and J dropped 7; count of bases not matched to a gene: 12. CDR3 sequence (DNA): TGTGCCAGCAGTTCCGTCGGACTAGCGGGGCTTTTCTATACGCAGTATTTT. It encodes CASSSVGLAGLFYTQYF.

V gene TRBV10-3 combines with J gene TRBJ2-5; no firm D call. The J call is uncertain, as TRBJ2-7 better fits the DNA end. CDR3 length: 13 amino acids. CDR1 and CDR2 (germline): ENHRY, SYGVKD. The CDR3 loop is CAISEGPGYEQYF. The CDR3 region has the DNA TGTGCCATCAGTGAGGGGCCAGGTTACGAGCAGTACTTC.

The chain uses TRBV6-1 and TRBJ2-5; D not resolved. The end of the DNA fits TRBJ2-7 better, so the J call may be wrong. The CDR3 is 14 amino acids. The V gene's germline CDR1 is MNHNS and CDR2 SASEGT. CDR3 DNA sequence: TGTGCCAGCAGTTCCCATGGAGTCTCCTACGAGCAGTACTTC. Encoded protein: CASSSHGVSYEQYF.

The chain employs TRBV10-3 and TRBJ2-1, with 7 positions matching TRBD1. The V gene end was trimmed by 11 bases and the J gene end by 1 base; junction bases not matched to a gene: 2. The CDR3 sequence is 12 residues long. Germline V gene sequence: CDR1 ENHRY, CDR2 SYGVKD. The CDR3 loop is CAATGSYNEQFF. The DNA of the CDR3 is TGTGCCGCGACAGGGTCCTACAATGAGCAGTTCTTC.

The sample holds a few counts of this clonotype. V is TRBV6-1 and J is TRBJ2-1; perhaps TRBD2 as D (6 bases). The J call may be wrong; the DNA end is better matched by TRBJ2-5. This CDR3 contains 14 residues. CDR1 and CDR2 from the germline V gene are MNHNS and SASEGT. This CDR3 reads CASSGLLGGETQYF. The CDR3 nucleotides read TGTGCCAGCAGCGGCCTTTTGGGGGGAGAGACCCAGTACTTC.

The J gene is TRBJ2-2, the V gene TRBV7-2, with D tentatively TRBD1 (6 bases). Germline CDR1 is SGHTA and CDR2 is FQGNSA. Trimming removed 2 bases at V and 0 bases at J, with 10 bases between. This CDR3 spans 16 amino acids. The CDR3 coding sequence is TGTGCCAGCAGCTTAACGGGACATCCGAACACCGGGGAGCTGTTTTTT. This translates into CASSLTGHPNTGELFF.

V usage is TRBV6-1 and J usage is TRBJ2-1; a possible D gene is TRBD1 (6 bases). The J call is in doubt because the DNA end fits TRBJ2-7 better. CDR3 length: 16 residues. Germline loops: CDR1 MNHNS, CDR2 SASEGT. DNA of the CDR3: TGTGCCAGCAGCCTCCGGACAGCGACCATCCTGAACGAGCAGTACTTC. Amino acids: CASSLRTATILNEQYF.